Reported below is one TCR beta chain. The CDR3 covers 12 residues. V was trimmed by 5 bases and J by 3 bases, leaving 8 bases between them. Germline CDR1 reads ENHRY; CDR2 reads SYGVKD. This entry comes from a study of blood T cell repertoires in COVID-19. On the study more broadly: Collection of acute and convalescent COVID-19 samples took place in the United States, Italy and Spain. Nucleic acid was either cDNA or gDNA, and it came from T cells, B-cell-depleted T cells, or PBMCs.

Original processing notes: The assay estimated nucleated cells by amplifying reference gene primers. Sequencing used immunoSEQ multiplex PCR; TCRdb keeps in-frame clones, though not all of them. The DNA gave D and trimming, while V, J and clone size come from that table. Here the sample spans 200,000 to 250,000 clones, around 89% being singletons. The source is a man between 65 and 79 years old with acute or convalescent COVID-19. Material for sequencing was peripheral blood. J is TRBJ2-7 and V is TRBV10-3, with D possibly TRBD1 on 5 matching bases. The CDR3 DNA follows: TGTGCCATCAGTTTAGACAGCTACGAGCAGTACTTC. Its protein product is CAISLDSYEQYF.